This TCR beta chain derives from a study of cytomegalovirus exposure and HLA in healthy donors. Study-level findings and limits: Some V segments, including TRBV6-2 and TRBV6-3, were excluded as indistinguishable. Later on, analysis showed that most CMV-associated TCR beta chains appeared to be HLA-restricted.

With respect to this clone: The antigen is undetermined.

The length of the CDR3 is 13 residues. CDR1 and CDR2 from the germline V gene are KGHSH and LQKENI. Trimming stripped 3 bases from V and 6 bases from J, with 11 bases between. The PCR employed 60 Vbeta primers together with 13 Jbeta primers. Assay used: immunoSEQ multiplex PCR; TCRdb lists only in-frame clones, some missing. This sample has more than 200,000 clones, with 75% to 80% found just once. The sequenced material came from PBMCs. This TCR derives from a male donor in good health and CMV-seronegative. The chain combines TRBV18 with TRBJ2-5; no definite D call. CDR3: CASSPGSGQTQYF. Here the CDR3 DNA reads TGTGCCAGCTCACCGGGTTCTGGGCAGACCCAGTACTTC.